This T cell receptor (beta chain) was recovered during a study of brain T cells in children with intractable seizures. As concerns this clone: Its antigen is unidentified.

Only cases whose brain tissue showed the highest T cell transcript signatures were sequenced. Patients received at least one anti-epileptic drug before surgery. Notes on the study in general: Clones missing pre-surgery may reflect undersampling of that blood sample. Among the top 50 brain clones were public and private clonotypes.

Measured with immunoSEQ multiplex PCR; TCRdb has only the in-frame clones, and not every one. The sample contains roughly 9,500 clones, roughly 71% of which appear only once. This material consisted of resected brain tissue, taken at surgery. The clonotype originates from a girl aged 2-10 years with tuberous sclerosis and intractable seizures.

The CDR3 DNA reads TGTGCCAGCAGTACAGGGGGGAATCAGCCCCAGCATTTT. This codes for CASSTGGNQPQHF. V usage is TRBV12-3 or TRBV12-4 and J usage is TRBJ1-5; 8 bases are shared with TRBD1. The CDR3 is 13 amino acids. V trimming: 5 bases; J trimming: 4 bases; junction bases outside the gene matches: 1.